This TCR beta chain was recorded in a study of neurological immune-mediated disorders. V was pared by 6 bases and J by 0 bases, with 9 bases between. The CDR3 covers 14 residues. In germline, CDR1 is SEHNR, CDR2 FQNEAQ (reference sequence). Many counts were recorded for this clonotype. TCRdb called the 5' RACE reads again in MiXCR, with one record for every CDR3 protein. The table shows 50,000 to 60,000 distinct CDR3 sequences, with over 3.5% occurring only once. Sequenced sample: CD4+ T cells from blood. The rearrangement links TRBV7-9 to TRBJ1-3; D possibly corresponds to TRBD1 (5 bases). The sequence derives from a woman between 35 and 50 years old with multiple sclerosis. The CDR3 DNA sequence: TGTGCCAGCAGGCCGGGGCGCTCTGGAAACACCATATATTTT. This gives the protein CASRPGRSGNTIYF.